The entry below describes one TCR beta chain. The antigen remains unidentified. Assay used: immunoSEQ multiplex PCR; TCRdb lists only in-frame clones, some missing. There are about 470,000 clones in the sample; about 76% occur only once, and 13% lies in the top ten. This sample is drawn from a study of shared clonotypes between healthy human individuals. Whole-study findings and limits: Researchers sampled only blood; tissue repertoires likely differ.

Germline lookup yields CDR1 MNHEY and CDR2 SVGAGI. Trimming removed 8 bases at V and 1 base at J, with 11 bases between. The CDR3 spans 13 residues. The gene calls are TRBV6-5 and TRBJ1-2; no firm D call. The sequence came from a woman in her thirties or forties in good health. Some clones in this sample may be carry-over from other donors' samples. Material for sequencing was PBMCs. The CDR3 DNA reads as TGTGCCAGCCTCTCACGGGATAACTATGGCTACACCTTC. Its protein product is CASLSRDNYGYTF.